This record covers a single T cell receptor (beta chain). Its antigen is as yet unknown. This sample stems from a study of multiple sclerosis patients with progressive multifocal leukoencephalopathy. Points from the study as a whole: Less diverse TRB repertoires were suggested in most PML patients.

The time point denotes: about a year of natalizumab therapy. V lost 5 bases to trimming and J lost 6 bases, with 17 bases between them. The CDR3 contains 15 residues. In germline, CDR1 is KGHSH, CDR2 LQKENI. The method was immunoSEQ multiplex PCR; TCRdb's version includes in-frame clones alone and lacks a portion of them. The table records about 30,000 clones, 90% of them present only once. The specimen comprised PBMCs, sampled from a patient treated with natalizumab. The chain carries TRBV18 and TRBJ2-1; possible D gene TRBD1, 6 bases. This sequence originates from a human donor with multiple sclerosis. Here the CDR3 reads CASSEQGRDGNEQFF. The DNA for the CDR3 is TGTGCCAGCTCAGAACAGGGTCGTGATGGCAATGAGCAGTTCTTC.